The present T cell receptor beta chain was sequenced within a study of blood T cell repertoires in COVID-19. Turning to the study itself: The origin of the acute and convalescent COVID-19 samples was the United States, Italy and Spain.

Methods used by the authors: Reference gene primer amplification in the assay estimated nucleated cell counts. Data came from immunoSEQ multiplex PCR; TCRdb stores just in-frame clones and leaves some out. The DNA was the basis for D and trimming; V, J and clone size are from that table. The sample lists under 400,000 clones, around 86% seen once, with approximately 4.4% in the top ten. CDR3 size: 17 residues. The germline V gene encodes CDR1 LGHDT and CDR2 YNNKEL (reference sequence). With 0 bases clipped from V and 5 bases from J, the junction kept 9 bases outside the gene matches. Cohort allocation depended upon clinical history that participants reported.

The chain recombines TRBV3-1 (or the pseudogene TRBV3-2) with TRBJ1-3; 8 nucleotides line up with TRBD1. The receptor was isolated from a woman aged 40 to 50 with acute COVID-19. The specimen was PBMCs or T cells enriched from blood (not recorded which). The CDR3 nucleotides read TGTGCCAGCAGCCAAGAGAGGACAGGGATGCGGCGAAACACCATATATTTT. Amino acid sequence: CASSQERTGMRRNTIYF.